These T cell receptor beta chains were read from a single sample in a study of blood T cells in healthy people across ages. TCRdb used MiXCR to reprocess the 5' RACE reads, holding one entry per CDR3 protein. The sample carries about 290,000 distinct CDR3 sequences, roughly 29% recorded once. Specimen: blood. These receptors were collected from a woman in her seventies in good health. Both conserved end residues are part of each CDR3. D genes are given only for firm matches. Size is stated for part of the rows, as once, few or many counts, or as a class when the clone is expanded.

clone size: few; J gene: TRBJ2-6; D gene: NA; V gene: TRBV19; CDR3 length: 14; CDR3 protein: CASTQDSGANVLTF; CDR3 DNA: TGTGCCAGTACCCAAGACTCTGGGGCCAACGTCCTGACTTTC
clone size: NA; J gene: TRBJ2-7; D gene: NA; V gene: TRBV20-1; CDR3 length: 14; CDR3 protein: CSGTISGHSYEQYF; CDR3 DNA: TGCAGTGGGACGATTTCGGGGCATTCCTACGAGCAGTACTTC
clone size: many; J gene: TRBJ2-2; D gene: NA; V gene: TRBV28; CDR3 length: 15; CDR3 protein: CASSHIFRDTGELFF; CDR3 DNA: TGTGCCAGCAGCCACATTTTCCGAGATACCGGGGAGCTGTTTTTT
clone size: NA; J gene: TRBJ1-1; D gene: NA; V gene: TRBV28; CDR3 length: 13; CDR3 protein: CASSSSARAEAFF; CDR3 DNA: TGTGCCAGCAGTTCGAGCGCTCGGGCTGAAGCTTTCTTT
clone size: NA; J gene: TRBJ1-1; D gene: NA; V gene: TRBV28; CDR3 length: 13; CDR3 protein: CASSLQRNTEAFF; CDR3 DNA: TGTGCCAGCAGCCTGCAGAGGAACACTGAAGCTTTCTTT
clone size: NA; J gene: TRBJ1-1; D gene: NA; V gene: TRBV5-1; CDR3 length: 15; CDR3 protein: CASSLLQGMNTEAFF; CDR3 DNA: TGCGCCAGCAGCTTGTTGCAGGGCATGAACACTGAAGCTTTCTTT
clone size: NA; J gene: TRBJ1-4; D gene: NA; V gene: TRBV5-1; CDR3 length: 14; CDR3 protein: CASSLPGTNEKLFF; CDR3 DNA: TGCGCCAGCAGCTTACCAGGGACTAATGAAAAACTGTTTTTT
clone size: few; J gene: TRBJ2-5; D gene: TRBD2; V gene: TRBV5-6; CDR3 length: 14; CDR3 protein: CASSLLAGGGEQYF; CDR3 DNA: TGTGCCAGCAGCTTATTAGCGGGAGGCGGTGAGCAGTACTTC
clone size: NA; J gene: TRBJ2-5; D gene: NA; V gene: TRBV7-6; CDR3 length: 14; CDR3 protein: CASIPAGSHGGQYF; CDR3 DNA: TGTGCCAGCATCCCCGCAGGGTCGCATGGAGGCCAGTACTTC
clone size: few; J gene: TRBJ2-7; D gene: NA; V gene: TRBV20-1; CDR3 length: 12; CDR3 protein: CSPRTSTYEQYF; CDR3 DNA: TGCAGTCCTAGGACCAGCACCTACGAGCAGTACTTC
clone size: NA; J gene: TRBJ2-1; D gene: TRBD1; V gene: TRBV7-3; CDR3 length: 17; CDR3 protein: CASSLRGGDRLKDEQFF; CDR3 DNA: TGTGCCAGCAGCTTAAGGGGCGGGGACAGGCTAAAGGATGAGCAGTTCTTC
clone size: few; J gene: TRBJ1-1; D gene: NA; V gene: TRBV4-2; CDR3 length: 14; CDR3 protein: CASSQDTGKGEAFF; CDR3 DNA: TGTGCCAGCAGCCAAGACACAGGTAAAGGTGAAGCTTTCTTT
clone size: NA; J gene: TRBJ2-7; D gene: NA; V gene: TRBV28; CDR3 length: 15; CDR3 protein: CASSFSGPGLYEQYF; CDR3 DNA: TGTGCCAGCAGTTTCAGCGGGCCCGGTCTCTACGAGCAGTACTTC
clone size: few; J gene: TRBJ2-7; D gene: NA; V gene: TRBV28; CDR3 length: 16; CDR3 protein: CASITMGERSSYEQYF; CDR3 DNA: TGTGCCAGCATTACAATGGGGGAGCGTAGCTCCTACGAGCAGTACTTC
clone size: many; J gene: TRBJ1-2; D gene: NA; V gene: TRBV5-6; CDR3 length: 12; CDR3 protein: CASSSESYGYTF; CDR3 DNA: TGTGCCAGCAGCTCGGAAAGTTATGGCTACACCTTC
clone size: few; J gene: TRBJ2-7; D gene: TRBD2; V gene: TRBV5-1; CDR3 length: 19; CDR3 protein: CASSFSTLLAGVGGDEQYF; CDR3 DNA: TGCGCCAGCAGCTTCTCAACCCTATTAGCGGGAGTTGGGGGCGATGAGCAGTACTTC
clone size: many; J gene: TRBJ2-7; D gene: NA; V gene: TRBV3-1; CDR3 length: 14; CDR3 protein: CASSHQLAGTEQYF; CDR3 DNA: TGTGCCAGCAGCCATCAACTAGCAGGGACCGAGCAGTACTTC
clone size: NA; J gene: TRBJ1-4; D gene: NA; V gene: TRBV20-1; CDR3 length: 14; CDR3 protein: CSAREQATDGKLFF; CDR3 DNA: TGCAGTGCTAGGGAACAGGCCACGGACGGAAAACTGTTTTTT
clone size: NA; J gene: TRBJ2-7; D gene: TRBD1; V gene: TRBV20-1; CDR3 length: 14; CDR3 protein: CSAPDRGRTYEQYF; CDR3 DNA: TGCAGTGCACCTGACAGGGGCCGTACCTACGAGCAGTACTTC
clone size: few; J gene: TRBJ2-3; D gene: NA; V gene: TRBV4-1; CDR3 length: 14; CDR3 protein: CASSQKPGTDTQYF; CDR3 DNA: TGCGCCAGCAGCCAGAAACCCGGTACAGATACGCAGTATTTT
clone size: NA; J gene: TRBJ2-7; D gene: TRBD2; V gene: TRBV27; CDR3 length: 15; CDR3 protein: CASSTVRGGRGEQYF; CDR3 DNA: TGTGCCAGCAGTACGGTCCGAGGCGGGAGGGGTGAGCAGTACTTC
clone size: NA; J gene: TRBJ2-5; D gene: NA; V gene: TRBV11-2; CDR3 length: 14; CDR3 protein: CASSFANGMETQYF; CDR3 DNA: TGTGCCAGCAGCTTTGCTAACGGGATGGAGACCCAGTACTTC
clone size: NA; J gene: TRBJ1-1; D gene: NA; V gene: TRBV28; CDR3 length: 15; CDR3 protein: CASSERRQLNTEAFF; CDR3 DNA: TGTGCCAGCAGCGAACGGAGACAGTTGAACACTGAAGCTTTCTTT
clone size: NA; J gene: TRBJ1-1; D gene: NA; V gene: TRBV6-1; CDR3 length: 15; CDR3 protein: CASQYQEGGRREAFF; CDR3 DNA: TGTGCCAGCCAATATCAAGAAGGCGGCAGAAGAGAAGCTTTCTTT
clone size: NA; J gene: TRBJ2-2; D gene: TRBD2; V gene: TRBV27; CDR3 length: 16; CDR3 protein: CASRPLAGLGTGELFF; CDR3 DNA: TGTGCCAGCAGGCCACTAGCGGGATTGGGGACCGGGGAGCTGTTTTTT
clone size: NA; J gene: TRBJ2-1; D gene: NA; V gene: TRBV20-1; CDR3 length: 13; CDR3 protein: CSAPAGGYNEQFF; CDR3 DNA: TGCAGTGCCCCCGCCGGGGGCTACAATGAGCAGTTCTTC
clone size: few; J gene: TRBJ2-1; D gene: NA; V gene: TRBV21-1; CDR3 length: 19; CDR3 protein: CASSKAPFGTSGVYNEQFF; CDR3 DNA: TGTGCCAGCAGCAAGGCTCCCTTCGGGACTAGCGGAGTTTACAATGAGCAGTTCTTC
clone size: many; J gene: TRBJ2-3; D gene: TRBD2; V gene: TRBV6-1; CDR3 length: 16; CDR3 protein: CAILSGRGGRTDTQYF; CDR3 DNA: TGTGCCATCCTGAGCGGGAGGGGGGGACGGACAGATACGCAGTATTTT
clone size: few; J gene: TRBJ2-7; D gene: NA; V gene: TRBV7-9; CDR3 length: 12; CDR3 protein: CASSSGSSEQYF; CDR3 DNA: TGTGCCAGCAGCTCGGGGTCGAGCGAGCAGTACTTC
clone size: NA; J gene: TRBJ1-4; D gene: NA; V gene: TRBV11-2; CDR3 length: 15; CDR3 protein: CASSLDQGYNEKLFF; CDR3 DNA: TGTGCCAGCAGCTTAGATCAGGGGTATAATGAAAAACTGTTTTTT
clone size: NA; J gene: TRBJ1-2; D gene: TRBD1; V gene: TRBV7-2; CDR3 length: 14; CDR3 protein: CASSTQGYSYGYTF; CDR3 DNA: TGTGCCAGCAGCACACAGGGGTATAGCTATGGCTACACCTTC
clone size: NA; J gene: TRBJ2-5; D gene: TRBD2; V gene: TRBV7-3; CDR3 length: 16; CDR3 protein: CASSLFGTSEKETQYF; CDR3 DNA: TGTGCCAGCAGCTTATTCGGGACTAGCGAAAAAGAGACCCAGTACTTC
clone size: NA; J gene: TRBJ2-3; D gene: TRBD2; V gene: TRBV28; CDR3 length: 15; CDR3 protein: CASSFGGTSADTQYF; CDR3 DNA: TGTGCCAGCAGTTTTGGCGGGACTAGCGCAGATACGCAGTATTTT
clone size: NA; J gene: TRBJ2-1; D gene: TRBD1; V gene: TRBV7-2; CDR3 length: 16; CDR3 protein: CASSLRVEQGSNEQFF; CDR3 DNA: TGTGCCAGCAGCTTAAGGGTTGAACAGGGGTCCAATGAGCAGTTCTTC
clone size: few; J gene: TRBJ1-4; D gene: NA; V gene: TRBV12-3/TRBV12-4; CDR3 length: 13; CDR3 protein: CASSANLGEKLFF; CDR3 DNA: TGTGCCAGCAGTGCCAACCTCGGGGAAAAACTGTTTTTT
clone size: once; J gene: TRBJ2-2; D gene: TRBD2; V gene: TRBV28; CDR3 length: 15; CDR3 protein: CASSLISGGTGELFF; CDR3 DNA: TGTGCCAGCAGTTTGATATCGGGGGGCACCGGGGAGCTGTTTTTT
clone size: few; J gene: TRBJ1-2; D gene: NA; V gene: TRBV6-1; CDR3 length: 12; CDR3 protein: CASSTRQLGYTF; CDR3 DNA: TGTGCCAGCAGCACCAGACAGCTTGGCTACACCTTC
clone size: NA; J gene: TRBJ2-7; D gene: NA; V gene: TRBV6-6; CDR3 length: 13; CDR3 protein: CASSRDRTYEQYF; CDR3 DNA: TGTGCCAGCAGTCGGGACCGTACCTACGAGCAGTACTTC
clone size: NA; J gene: TRBJ1-2; D gene: NA; V gene: TRBV20-1; CDR3 length: 12; CDR3 protein: CSARVAGYGYTF; CDR3 DNA: TGCAGTGCTAGAGTGGCAGGATATGGCTACACCTTC
clone size: NA; J gene: TRBJ1-6; D gene: TRBD1; V gene: TRBV20-1; CDR3 length: 14; CDR3 protein: CSARRTGSGSPLHF; CDR3 DNA: TGCAGTGCTAGGAGGACAGGGAGCGGTTCACCCCTCCACTTT
clone size: few; J gene: TRBJ2-7; D gene: NA; V gene: TRBV14; CDR3 length: 15; CDR3 protein: CASSQERDWSYEQYF; CDR3 DNA: TGTGCCAGCAGCCAAGAGCGGGATTGGTCCTACGAGCAGTACTTC
clone size: few; J gene: TRBJ2-1; D gene: NA; V gene: TRBV5-1; CDR3 length: 13; CDR3 protein: CASSMGPTNEQFF; CDR3 DNA: TGCGCCAGCAGTATGGGCCCTACTAATGAGCAGTTCTTC
clone size: few; J gene: TRBJ1-2; D gene: NA; V gene: TRBV28; CDR3 length: 12; CDR3 protein: CASSTARGGYTF; CDR3 DNA: TGTGCCAGCAGTACCGCGCGTGGGGGCTACACCTTC
clone size: NA; J gene: TRBJ1-2; D gene: TRBD1; V gene: TRBV24-1; CDR3 length: 15; CDR3 protein: CATRPSGQGAFGYTF; CDR3 DNA: TGTGCCACCAGACCATCAGGACAGGGGGCTTTTGGCTACACCTTC
clone size: few; J gene: TRBJ2-4; D gene: TRBD2; V gene: TRBV7-9; CDR3 length: 14; CDR3 protein: CASSPRREGNIQYF; CDR3 DNA: TGTGCCAGCAGCCCGAGGCGGGAGGGGAACATTCAGTACTTC
clone size: few; J gene: TRBJ2-2; D gene: NA; V gene: TRBV28; CDR3 length: 14; CDR3 protein: CASSLFLGAGELFF; CDR3 DNA: TGTGCCAGCAGTTTATTCCTCGGGGCCGGGGAGCTGTTTTTT
clone size: once; J gene: TRBJ2-7; D gene: NA; V gene: TRBV20-1; CDR3 length: 13; CDR3 protein: CSARISGVYEQYF; CDR3 DNA: TGCAGTGCTAGAATATCGGGAGTCTACGAGCAGTACTTC
clone size: NA; J gene: TRBJ1-6; D gene: TRBD1; V gene: TRBV6-5; CDR3 length: 15; CDR3 protein: CASSYTRQGNSPLHF; CDR3 DNA: TGTGCCAGCAGTTACACCCGACAGGGTAATTCACCCCTCCACTTT
clone size: few; J gene: TRBJ1-1; D gene: NA; V gene: TRBV7-9; CDR3 length: 14; CDR3 protein: CASQFGAGTTEAFF; CDR3 DNA: TGCGCCAGCCAATTCGGGGCCGGGACCACTGAAGCTTTCTTT
clone size: many; J gene: TRBJ2-7; D gene: NA; V gene: TRBV12-3/TRBV12-4; CDR3 length: 14; CDR3 protein: CASSPDRGGQEQYF; CDR3 DNA: TGTGCCAGCAGTCCTGACCGGGGTGGGCAAGAGCAGTACTTC
clone size: NA; J gene: TRBJ2-5; D gene: NA; V gene: TRBV11-2; CDR3 length: 14; CDR3 protein: CASSPLVGRETQYF; CDR3 DNA: TGTGCCAGCAGCCCCCTAGTAGGGCGGGAGACCCAGTACTTC
clone size: many; J gene: TRBJ2-6; D gene: NA; V gene: TRBV4-3; CDR3 length: 15; CDR3 protein: CASSQDSSGANVLTF; CDR3 DNA: TGCGCCAGCAGCCAAGACAGCTCTGGGGCCAACGTCCTGACTTTC
clone size: NA; J gene: TRBJ2-5; D gene: TRBD2; V gene: TRBV3-1; CDR3 length: 15; CDR3 protein: CASSQGALAGSTQYF; CDR3 DNA: TGTGCCAGCAGCCAAGGCGCTCTAGCGGGTAGTACCCAGTACTTC
clone size: few; J gene: TRBJ2-4; D gene: TRBD2; V gene: TRBV12-3/TRBV12-4; CDR3 length: 13; CDR3 protein: CASSAGGGNIQYF; CDR3 DNA: TGTGCCAGCAGCGCGGGAGGCGGAAACATTCAGTACTTC
clone size: NA; J gene: TRBJ1-3; D gene: TRBD1; V gene: TRBV6-6; CDR3 length: 16; CDR3 protein: CASSSTGGISGNTIYF; CDR3 DNA: TGTGCCAGCAGTTCGACAGGGGGCATATCTGGAAACACCATATATTTT
clone size: few; J gene: TRBJ2-5; D gene: NA; V gene: TRBV21-1; CDR3 length: 13; CDR3 protein: CASKGAGQETQYF; CDR3 DNA: TGTGCTAGCAAGGGGGCGGGTCAGGAGACCCAGTACTTC
clone size: NA; J gene: TRBJ1-4; D gene: NA; V gene: TRBV12-3/TRBV12-4; CDR3 length: 14; CDR3 protein: CASSLLGASEKLFF; CDR3 DNA: TGTGCCAGCAGTTTATTAGGGGCGAGCGAAAAACTGTTTTTT
clone size: NA; J gene: TRBJ2-1; D gene: NA; V gene: TRBV5-1; CDR3 length: 16; CDR3 protein: CASSLAWGRADNEQFF; CDR3 DNA: TGCGCCAGCAGCTTGGCGTGGGGGCGCGCTGACAATGAGCAGTTCTTC
clone size: NA; J gene: TRBJ2-3; D gene: NA; V gene: TRBV5-1; CDR3 length: 15; CDR3 protein: CASSLGLSSTDTQYF; CDR3 DNA: TGCGCCAGCAGCTTGGGCCTCTCTAGCACAGATACGCAGTATTTT